This T cell receptor (beta chain) comes out of a study of T cell repertoires in cytomegalovirus infection. This clonotype was found many times. Germline assignment: CDR1 MDHEN and CDR2 SYDVKM. The CDR3 runs to 13 residues. Trimming removed 5 bases at V and 7 bases at J, with 14 bases between. One entry per CDR3 protein results from TCRdb running MiXCR on the reads. The sample yields around 280,000 distinct CDR3 sequences, roughly an eighth seen once. The chain is built from TRBV28 and TRBJ1-1, with a tentative D call TRBD1 (6 bases). The clonotype originates from a human donor in good health (CMV status not recorded). Some clones in this sample may be carry-over from other donors' samples. Material for sequencing was PBMCs. The CDR3 is CASSPDRRGEAFF. The CDR3 region has the DNA TGTGCCAGCAGTCCCGACAGGAGGGGTGAAGCTTTCTTT.